This T cell receptor beta chain was identified in a study of shared clonotypes between healthy human individuals. Study summary: Each donor contributed plates that comprised three CD4 naive, three CD4 memory, two CD8 naive and one CD8 memory.

The study ran the assay at deep level. Each subset's genomic DNA was split evenly across several immunoSEQ plates. Libraries were prepared by immunoSEQ multiplex PCR; TCRdb keeps only in-frame clonotypes and omits some of them. The sample records approximately 2,200,000 clones, under 95% being singletons. On this clone itself: Its antigen is unknown.

Findings and limits, study-wide: About 5% of naive CD4 clonotypes were shared across four donors.

Naive CD8 cells were CD45RO-negative, positively selected for CCR7, excluding terminally differentiated effector memory CD45RA+ cells. Specimen: naive CD8+ T cells from PBMCs. The clonotype was recovered from a young man in good health. Some clones in this sample may be carry-over from other donors' samples.

CDR3 amino acids: CASRALAGGVTLGTDTQYF. DNA of the CDR3: TGTGCCAGTAGGGCCCTTGCGGGAGGGGTAACCTTGGGCACAGATACGCAGTATTTT. V is TRBV19 and J is TRBJ2-3, with 9 bases that match TRBD2. V lost 6 bases, J lost 1 base, and 17 bases stayed unmatched. Germline V gene data show CDR1 as LNHDA and CDR2 as SQIVND (reference sequence). The CDR3 runs to 19 residues.